This T cell receptor (beta chain) was observed in a study of cytomegalovirus exposure and HLA in healthy donors (dated by TCRdb to between 2016 and 2019). Turning to the overall study: An earlier analysis of roughly 500 of the donors reported approximately 280 Gb of sequence data and 95 million to 140 million unique TCR beta sequences obtained from roughly 180 million T cells. High-throughput TCR immunosequencing, statistical association of individual TCRs with disease status, and machine learning were combined to predict cytomegalovirus infection status. Approximately 310 gigabases of sequencing data and 75 million to 85 million unique TCR sequences made up an early release that covered approximately 650 HLA-typed donors. To study patterns of TCR occurrence, a later analysis re-analyzed previously published TCR beta repertoires from around 660 donors and added high-resolution HLA genotyping. Every repertoire in the discovery cohort had been generated on one and the same sequencing platform. In addition to the first cohort of 666 subjects, a separate validation cohort of under 150 different subjects was used. The aim of the study was to test whether cataloging public T cell receptors could identify signatures of past pathogen exposure. The T cell repertoires of 666 subjects were profiled by immunosequencing and related to cytomegalovirus serostatus. Roughly five DR-DQ haplotypes were handled as single units for association and clustering, since linkage in the cohort was strong. A later genetic analysis took genome-wide SNP genotypes for about three fifths of the roughly 700 donors and used that subset as a discovery cohort. An earlier analysis of 587 of the donors used high-throughput TCR beta sequencing to judge whether each TCR beta V gene segment behaved as functional or pseudogenic. Typing coverage varied by locus: 629-630 donors for A, B, C, DRB1 and DQB1; around 560 for DQA1; approximately 570 for DPA1; 450 to 480 for DPB1. Donor age, sex, ethnicity and CMV serostatus were compiled together with the repertoire data. Rather than drawing on any new phenotypic data, the later analysis identified candidate immune exposures from TCR beta sequences and the way those sequences occurred across donors. On average, roughly 240,000 unique TCR beta nucleotide sequences were sequenced per donor among some 420 genotyped donors of the cohort, with around 19% of those sequences being non-productive. HLA typing covered class I and class II loci at four-digit resolution. Of the roughly 400 genotyped donors, approximately 82% fell in the genetic ancestry cluster associated with self-reported Caucasian donors. The paper's findings and limits, for the study overall: Specific HLA alleles were associated with around 18,000 TCR beta sequences at a false discovery rate of 0.05 in a later analysis. Correlated functional status among segregating V segments might reflect linkage disequilibrium, but an unknown experimental factor could not be ruled out. Some IMGT-functional V segments, including TRBV6-2 and TRBV6-3, could not be told apart with the 87-base-pair reads, so those segments were excluded. The sequencing pipeline was judged likely to have produced a cluster of highly shared sequence variants as a technical artifact. A later analysis found that HLA-associated TCR beta chains were more clonally expanded and had lower generation probabilities than equally common non-associated chains. This cohort had only TCR beta chains sequenced, and the lack of alpha or paired-chain data limited which features could be detected. In a later analysis, the rate of TCR association differed among HLA loci, with DRB1 alleles having the most associated TCRs and HLA-C alleles having the fewest. It was suggested by the authors that the approach could potentially be generalized to other disease states and immunological phenotypes. In vitro tests confirmed that three of the cytomegalovirus-associated TCR beta chains recognize cytomegalovirus antigens. Across donors, most TCR sequences were observed very rarely, whereas some public TCRs were present in many individuals. A total of 150 to 200 TCR beta chains were listed by the study as associated with cytomegalovirus. The only immune exposure information available for the cohort was CMV serostatus. Roughly uniform sequencing depth across donors was assumed in presence/absence analyses, although this assumption may not hold. Because counts were too low, about 17 rarely observed V segments, including chromosome 9 orphons, were excluded from the earlier analysis of around 640 of the donors. In both the original and validation cohorts, the classifier was reported to diagnose cytomegalovirus status with high specificity and sensitivity. When HLA alleles, especially DR and DQ, strongly co-occurred, TCR associations were difficult to assign to individual alleles. A later genetic analysis associated a missense DCLRE1C variant with V-gene and J-gene trimming of TCR beta chains, and an independent cohort replicated the association. Most CMV-associated TCR beta chains appeared to be HLA-restricted in a later analysis, and the HLA associations seemed to be driven largely by CMV exposure. According to a later analysis, parvovirus B19, influenza, CMV and Epstein-Barr virus appeared linked to several top co-occurrence clusters. A further reported finding was that TCR beta sequences accurately predicted the HLA-A and HLA-B alleles for most subjects in the first cohort. Because some donors lacked HLA typing at each locus, the association tests relied only on the typed subset. In an earlier analysis of some 540 of the donors, most TCR beta V segments appeared in productive rearrangements about 87% or about 30% of the time, broadly matching IMGT annotations. According to a later genetic analysis, donors in an Asian-associated ancestry cluster had fewer N-insertions in productive TCRs than the approximately 670-donor mean.

The cohort was made up of hundreds of healthy bone marrow donors. At the time of sampling, all cohort members were nominally healthy, though unrecorded immune exposures were likely present. The donor tested CMV seropositive, placing the donor among the roughly 300 seropositive members of the cohort. A peripheral blood sample was collected from each donor, and TCR beta sequencing was performed on peripheral blood mononuclear cells. The Qiagen DNeasy Blood Extraction Kit was used to extract genomic DNA from the blood cell samples. This clone was detected only a few times. Its antigen is currently not known. No qualities accompany the bases; no much larger clone lies one base away. The CDR3 starts with the cysteine, ends with the phenylalanine, and has 14 residues. The entry retains the CDR3 DNA only, 42 bases that are in frame from base 1. Looking up the germline V gene yields CDR1 SGHAT and CDR2 FQNNGV. V loses 5 bases, J loses 8 bases, and the germline ends lie 16 bases apart.

Library creation used the immunoSEQ multiplex PCR assay. The multiplex PCR relied on a mix of 60 forward primers for TCR Vbeta segments and 13 reverse primers for TCR Jbeta segments. The CDR3 region of rearranged TCR beta genes was amplified from genomic DNA by a multiplex PCR assay. Amplified TCR beta libraries were sequenced as 87-base-pair reads on the Illumina HiSeq System. As for the original processing: A later analysis counted about 82 million unique TCR beta chains across the 550 to 800 repertoires, and roughly 10 million of these chains were shared by at least two donors. To remove PCR and sequencing errors, raw reads were error-corrected and collapsed into unique sequences using a nearest-neighbor algorithm that merged closely related sequences. To assign V, D and J gene segments, CDR3 sequences were aligned to IMGT reference sequences. For a sequence to be retained, a match of at least six nucleotides was required to both a V gene segment and a J gene segment. Rearrangements were classified as productive when the CDR3 lacked stop codons and remained in frame with V and J, and all other rearrangements were classified as non-productive. CDR3 was defined according to IMGT convention as the region running from the second conserved V-encoded cysteine to the conserved J-encoded phenylalanine. The earlier analysis of 500 to 650 of the donors excluded any sequence lacking an unambiguous match to a single V gene segment. In an earlier analysis of approximately 590 of the donors, V segments were called functional above 56.7% productive rearrangements and were called segregating when the between-donor standard deviation exceeded 5%. A statistical classification framework was developed to diagnose cytomegalovirus status using the catalog of TCR beta chain sequences. In a later analysis, V and J genes were assigned by comparing TCR nucleotide sequences against IMGT/GENE-DB human TR gene sequences. In a later analysis, CDR3 sequences and most-parsimonious VDJ recombination scenarios were assigned using the TCRdist pipeline. In a later analysis, each TCR beta chain was defined by its CDR3 amino acid sequence together with its V-gene family, and reads lacking a unique V-gene family were excluded. As a way to deal with suspected cross-contamination and a sequencing artifact, a later analysis dropped hundreds of nucleotide sequences that were highly shared and had low generation probability. In a later analysis, a clonal expansion index was calculated for each public chain from normalized within-repertoire ranks of inferred template counts. Generation probabilities in a later analysis came from a VDJ recombination model fitted to out-of-frame rearrangements, and those results were checked against IGoR. In a later analysis, TCR-TCR, TCR-HLA and TCR-CMV co-occurrence was scored with hypergeometric tests, and a repertoire-size bias correction was applied to TCR pairs. A later analysis estimated false discovery rates by permuting HLA or CMV assignments 20 times. In a later analysis, co-occurring TCRs were grouped using DBSCAN, with TCRdist sequence similarity added in when clustering inside HLA-allele-positive subsets. Repertoires with fewer than 30,000 or more than 120,000 public chains, plus five repertoires with anomalous nucleotide sharing, were excluded from co-occurrence clustering. TCRdb provides this immuneACCESS table in a form limited to in-frame rearrangements. Some clones are lacking; in checked studies, under half of them reflect an unresolved V gene, and why the rest are absent is not known. Clone size and the V and J calls come from that table; the DNA yielded D and trimming. Counted in this sample were over 200,000 clones; approximately 70% of them appeared once. The leading ten clones occupy 2% to 3% of the sample.

The origin of this receptor is a man aged 40-49 years in good health and CMV-seropositive. This sequence uses TRBV11-2 and TRBJ2-1; D gene: possibly TRBD1, on 6 matching bases. Sequenced sample: PBMCs. The DNA is as follows: TGTGCCAGCAGCCCAGGGGTTGACGGGTATGAGCAGTTCTTC. This translates into CASSPGVDGYEQFF.